This record covers a single T cell receptor beta chain. Under the authors' procedure: Reference gene primer amplification gave nucleated cell count estimates. Data came from immunoSEQ multiplex PCR; TCRdb stores just in-frame clones and leaves some out. V and J calls and clone size are as listed in that table; D and trimming were resolved from the DNA. The sample records nearly 100,000 clones, almost 85% being singletons. The junction had 5 bases not matched to a gene; V was cut back by 5 bases and J by 4 bases. CDR3 size: 14 residues. Germline CDR1 and CDR2: SEHNR and FQNEAQ (reference sequence). This sample is drawn from a study of blood T cell repertoires in COVID-19. As for the study in general: In each case, the material was cDNA or gDNA derived from T cells, B-cell-depleted T cells, or PBMCs.

This chain connects TRBV7-9 to TRBJ2-1; 7 bases line up with TRBD1. The sequence derives from an older man with acute or convalescent COVID-19. Sample: peripheral blood. CDR3 amino acids: CASSIPGQYNEQFF. The CDR3 DNA is TGTGCCAGCAGCATCCCGGGACAGTACAATGAGCAGTTCTTC.